One sample yielded the 21 T cell receptor beta chains listed below, sequenced in a study of regulatory T cells in long-lasting Graves disease. Libraries of TCR beta came from iRepertoire HTBI primers plus Arm-PCR of CDR3 regions. TCRdb reanalysed the multiplex PCR reads using MiXCR and keeps one entry per CDR3 protein. The sample consists of under 800,000 distinct CDR3 sequences, about 15% of them appearing once. Stated time point: newly diagnosed GD, antithyroid drugs for less than 3 months. From PBMCs, RNA was extracted and then used to make the TCR library. This sample was shared with a second study, whose subject was T cells in Graves' hyperthyroidism and ophthalmopathy.

The source was peripheral blood mononuclear cells (PBMCs), collected at new diagnosis, from a patient treated with antithyroid drugs. The receptor set was obtained from a woman in her twenties or thirties with Graves disease.

This clonotype was recorded at least ten times. The V call is TRBV12-3 or TRBV12-4, the J call TRBJ1-3; 10 nucleotides align to TRBD1. Germline trimming cut 5 bases from V and 2 bases from J; bases unmatched to any gene: 3. CDR3 length equals 15 residues. This CDR3 reads CASSPDRGAGNTIYF. CDR3 sequence (DNA): TGTGCCAGCAGTCCGGACAGGGGGGCTGGAAACACCATATATTTT.

The V call is TRBV2, the J call TRBJ2-1; maybe TRBD2 (5 bases). The CDR3 contains 15 residues. Trimming removed 7 bases from V and 9 bases from J, with 22 bases in between. In germline, CDR1 is SNHLY, CDR2 FYNNEI. The CDR3, as DNA: TGTGCCAGCAAGCTAATAGGGAGTTCGCTTGGTGAGCAGTTCTTC. This encodes CASKLIGSSLGEQFF.

J is TRBJ2-7 and V is TRBV24-1, with 8 bases fitting TRBD1. CDR3 length equals 14 residues. Losses at the gene ends were 2 bases for V and 3 bases for J; bases not matched to a gene: 2. Germline V lookup: CDR1 KGHDR, CDR2 SFDVKD. CDR3: CATSDSDRGYEQYF. The CDR3 region has the DNA TGTGCCACCAGTGATTCCGACAGGGGCTACGAGCAGTACTTC.

This clonotype came up a few times. This chain connects TRBV20-1 to TRBJ2-3, with 9 bases identical to TRBD2. The CDR3 length is 17 residues. J lost 1 base, V lost 3 bases, and 11 bases had no gene match. The germline CDR1 and CDR2 sequences are DFQATT and SNEGSKA (reference sequence). The CDR3 protein is CSASRVSGSKGTDTQYF. The CDR3 region has the DNA TGCAGTGCTAGCCGGGTTAGCGGGAGTAAGGGCACAGATACGCAGTATTTT.

The V call is TRBV12-3 or TRBV12-4, the J call TRBJ1-6; 7 bases are shared with TRBD1. This CDR3 region has 14 residues. Trimming took 5 bases from V and 7 from J; bases not matched to a gene: 5. In DNA, the CDR3 is TGTGCCAGCAGTGACAGGGTCCGGAATTCACCCCTCCACTTT. This translates into CASSDRVRNSPLHF.

The chain carries TRBV19 and TRBJ2-6; D is uncertain. Per the germline V gene, CDR1 is LNHDA and CDR2 is SQIVND (reference sequence). With 4 bases removed from V and 0 bases from J, the gap between germline ends came to 1 base. The CDR3 contains 13 residues. The CDR3 DNA reads TGTGCCAGTAGTAACTCTGGGGCCAACGTCCTGACTTTC. This translates into CASSNSGANVLTF.

The sample holds a few counts of this clonotype. This may come from a read error, since a much larger clone is one base off. The conserved closing phenylalanine or tryptophan is absent in this CDR3, likely reflecting a read error. This chain joins TRBV6-2 or TRBV6-3 and TRBJ2-5; perhaps TRBD2 as D (6 bases). The CDR3 contains 15 residues. Trimming took 2 bases from V and 4 from J, leaving 14 bases between them. Germline CDR1 MNHEY, CDR2 SVGEGT. The CDR3 DNA is TGTGCCAGCAGTTACCGTGGGGTGGGGGGAGAGACCCAGTACCTC. Translated, it gives CASSYRGVGGETQYL.

This clonotype appeared many times. The chain links TRBV2 to TRBJ1-1; weak D call: TRBD1 (6 bases). The CDR3 is 15 residues long. V was cut by 4 bases and J by 4 bases, with 16 bases left in between. CDR1 and CDR2 (germline): SNHLY, FYNNEI. The CDR3, as DNA: TGTGCCAGCAGTGTAGGGGGTGCAGGGAGCACTGAAGCTTTCTTT. This gives the protein CASSVGGAGSTEAFF.

This clonotype was counted between two and nine times. This chain links TRBV9 with TRBJ1-1; no clear D gene. CDR3 size: 13 residues. CDR1 is SGDLS and CDR2 is YYNGEE in the germline V gene. The V end lost 0 bases, the J end lost 8 bases, and 11 bases lay between the germline ends. In DNA form, the CDR3 reads TGTGCCAGCAGCGTAGCTAACTTCGGGGAAGCTTTCTTT. Its translation: CASSVANFGEAFF.

As to this clonotype: One base away lies a much larger clone, so this may be a sequencing read error. This likely comes from a read error, as the CDR3 has no conserved phenylalanine or tryptophan at its end. The J gene is TRBJ2-7, the V gene TRBV2; D tentatively fits TRBD1 or TRBD2 (5 bases each). V was trimmed by 3 bases and J by 4 bases, leaving 10 bases between them. CDR3 length: 13 residues. Germline CDR1 SNHLY, CDR2 FYNNEI. This CDR3 reads CASSDSGPYEQYS. The CDR3 DNA reads TGTGCCAGCAGTGATTCGGGGCCGTACGAGCAGTACTCC.

This clonotype appeared a few times. The rearrangement joins TRBV6-1 to TRBJ2-7; a possible D gene is TRBD2 (5 bases). The CDR3 is made up of 15 amino acids. Trimming removed 5 bases from V and 2 bases from J, with 16 bases in between. Germline V lookup: CDR1 MNHNS, CDR2 SASEGT. In DNA form, the CDR3 reads TGTGCCAGCAGTACGGGTCTTGAGGGAGCCTACGAGCAGTACTTC. It specifies CASSTGLEGAYEQYF.

At least ten counts were recorded for this clonotype. The rearrangement joins TRBV18 to TRBJ1-1; 8 bases are shared with TRBD1. Germline loops: CDR1 KGHSH, CDR2 LQKENI. V lost 5 bases to trimming and J lost 3 bases; unmatched junction nucleotides: 2. This CDR3 has 13 residues. CDR3 sequence: CASSKDRDTEAFF. CDR3 sequence (DNA): TGTGCCAGCTCAAAGGACAGGGACACTGAAGCTTTCTTT.

The rearrangement links TRBV5-6 to TRBJ2-2, with TRBD2 identical over 9 bases. Germline-derived CDR1 and CDR2 are SGHDT and YYEEEE. The trim removed 2 bases at V and 2 bases at J, leaving 7 bases unmatched. The CDR3 loop spans 17 amino acids. The CDR3 loop is CASSLASLAGNTGELFF. CDR3 coding DNA: TGTGCCAGCAGCTTAGCTAGCCTAGCGGGAAACACCGGGGAGCTGTTTTTT. The whole variable domain, filled in from reference TRBV5-6 and TRBJ2-2, reads DAGVTQSPTHLIKTRGQQVTLRCSPKSGHDTVSWYQQALGQGPQFIFQYYEEEERQRGNFPDRFSGHQFPNYSSELNVNALLLGDSALYLCASSLASLAGNTGELFFGEGSRLTVL.

The chain is built from TRBV18 and TRBJ1-5; no reliable D call. The V gene lost 3 bases and the J gene lost 6 bases, with 9 bases spanning the gap. This CDR3 is 13 amino acids long. Germline-derived CDR1 and CDR2 are KGHSH and LQKENI. The CDR3 DNA sequence: TGTGCCAGCTCACCGGGATCGGTTCAGCCCCAGCATTTT. It translates to CASSPGSVQPQHF.

This clonotype showed up just a few times. V is TRBV24-1 and J is TRBJ2-7; D perhaps matches TRBD2 (5 bases). The length of the CDR3 is 14 residues. With 3 bases removed from V and 6 bases from J, the gap between germline ends came to 14 bases. CDR1 and CDR2 from the germline V gene are KGHDR and SFDVKD. The CDR3 is CATSDPTRLGEQYF. In nucleotides, the CDR3 is TGTGCCACCAGTGATCCTACTAGACTCGGCGAGCAGTACTTC.

This clonotype was recorded a few times. The gene calls are TRBV4-1 and TRBJ2-7, with D unclear. V was clipped by 4 bases and J by 2 bases, with 9 bases between them. From germline, CDR1 is MGHRA and CDR2 YSYEKL. The CDR3 covers 13 residues. This chain's CDR3 is CASSPEQTYEQYF. CDR3 coding DNA: TGCGCCAGCAGCCCAGAACAAACCTACGAGCAGTACTTC.

A remark on this clonotype: Given a much more abundant clone one base away, this may be a read error. The chain uses TRBV6-6 and TRBJ1-5; D remains ambiguous. Germline V gene lookup returns CDR1 MNHNY and CDR2 SVGAGI (reference sequence). The CDR3 covers 16 residues. As DNA, the CDR3 is TGTGTCAGCAGTTACTCGACGATGTCGGGGAGTCAGCCCCAGCATTTT. It specifies CVSSYSTMSGSQPQHF.

This clonotype was seen only a few times. The V call is TRBV20-1, the J call TRBJ2-3; a possible D gene is TRBD1 (6 bases). V lost 0 bases and J 7 bases, leaving 14 bases between the germline ends. The germline CDR1 and CDR2 sequences are DFQATT and SNEGSKA (reference sequence). The CDR3 has 14 residues. The CDR3 loop is CSARDRRGLNTQYF. The CDR3 DNA follows: TGCAGTGCTAGAGATCGTAGGGGGTTAAATACGCAGTATTTT.

The chain has TRBV19 and TRBJ1-3, with D tentatively TRBD1 (6 bases). This CDR3 contains 15 residues. V shed 3 bases and J shed 2 bases, with 11 bases lying between them. The germline CDR1 and CDR2 sequences are LNHDA and SQIVND (reference sequence). CDR3 loop: CASSIMDSPGNTIYF. As DNA, the CDR3 is TGTGCCAGTAGTATCATGGACAGCCCTGGAAACACCATATATTTT. Based on the CDR3 plus reference TRBV19 and TRBJ1-3, the full variable domain is DGGITQSPKYLFRKEGQNVTLSCEQNLNHDAMYWYRQDPGQGLRLIYYSQIVNDFQKGDIAEGYSVSREKKESFPLTVTSAQKNPTAFYLCASSIMDSPGNTIYFGEGSWLTVV.

The chain uses TRBV7-3 and TRBJ1-1; D gene unclear. This CDR3 is 15 amino acids long. Trimming left V 0 bases short and J 1 base short, with 9 bases between. The germline V gene has CDR1 SGHTA and CDR2 FQGTGA. The CDR3 here is CASSLTSGPNTEAFF. The CDR3 DNA follows: TGTGCCAGCAGCTTAACCAGTGGCCCGAACACTGAAGCTTTCTTT.

This clonotype has a handful of counts. CDR3 amino acids: CASSAARGGGTGELFF. As DNA, the CDR3 is TGTGCCAGCAGTGCCGCTAGGGGAGGGGGCACCGGGGAGCTGTTTTTT. V gene TRBV28 combines with J gene TRBJ2-2; D is perhaps TRBD2 (7 bases). V lost 5 bases and J lost 4, with 17 bases in between. CDR3 length: 16 amino acids. Looked up from germline, CDR1 is MDHEN and CDR2 is SYDVKM.